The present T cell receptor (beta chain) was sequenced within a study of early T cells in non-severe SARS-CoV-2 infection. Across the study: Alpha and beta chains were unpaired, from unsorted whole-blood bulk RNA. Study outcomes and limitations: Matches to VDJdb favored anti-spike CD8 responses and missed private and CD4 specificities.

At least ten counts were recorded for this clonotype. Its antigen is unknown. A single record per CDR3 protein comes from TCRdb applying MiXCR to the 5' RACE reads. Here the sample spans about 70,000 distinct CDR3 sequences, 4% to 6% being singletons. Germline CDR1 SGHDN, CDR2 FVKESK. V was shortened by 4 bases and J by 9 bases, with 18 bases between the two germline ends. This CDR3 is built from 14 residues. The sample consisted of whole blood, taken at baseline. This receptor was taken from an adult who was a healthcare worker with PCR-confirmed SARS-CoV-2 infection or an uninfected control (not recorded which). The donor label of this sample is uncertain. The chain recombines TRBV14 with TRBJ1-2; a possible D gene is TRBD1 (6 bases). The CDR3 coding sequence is TGTGCCAGCAGCCCTAACACAGGGCCGAACCGCTACACCTTC. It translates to CASSPNTGPNRYTF. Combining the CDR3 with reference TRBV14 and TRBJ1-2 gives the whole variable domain EAGVTQFPSHSVIEKGQTVTLRCDPISGHDNLYWYRRVMGKEIKFLLHFVKESKQDESGMPNNRFLAERTGGTYSTLKVQPAELEDSGVYFCASSPNTGPNRYTFGSGTRLTVV.